This entry describes one T cell receptor beta chain. Its target is unknown. Synthetic spike-ins, TCR analog templates, were added into each PCR. Sequencing used immunoSEQ multiplex PCR; TCRdb keeps in-frame clones, though not all of them. Of fewer than 25,000 clones in the sample, over 80% were seen once. The data are from a study of PD-L1 blockade in urothelial cancer. Study-level background: T cell content in blood samples showed a median of around 140,000.

Findings and limits, study-wide: Tumor-associated clones in the blood of durable-benefit patients grew more at 3 weeks.

Indicated time point: peripheral blood 6 weeks after treatment start. Patients suffered from locally advanced or metastatic urothelial carcinoma. Germline lookup yields CDR1 SGHAT and CDR2 FQNNGV. V shed 5 bases and J 5 bases; nucleotides not matched to a gene: 10. There are 15 residues in the CDR3. This material consisted of PBMCs, taken around atezolizumab (anti-PD-L1) treatment. This chain connects TRBV11-2 to TRBJ1-1; TRBD1 matches 8 bases. The TCR comes from a man in his forties or fifties with urothelial cancer. The CDR3 reads CASSLPTGEWTEAFF. CDR3 DNA sequence: TGTGCCAGCAGCCTACCGACAGGGGAGTGGACTGAAGCTTTCTTT.